One T cell receptor (beta chain) is described in this entry. This clone appeared a single time. Its antigen specificity is not known. Nothing much larger sits one base from this clone, and base qualities are not available. The CDR3, cysteine through phenylalanine, is 16 amino acids long. Only CDR3 DNA is held: 48 bases, read in frame from base 1. The germline V and J ends show losses of 1 base and 5 bases respectively, and no gene match explains 5 bases of the junction. The germline V gene sets CDR1 to LGHNA and CDR2 to YNFKEQ. The data are from a study of blood T cell repertoires in COVID-19 (dated by TCRdb to 2020 to 2021). Notes on the research overall: Samples from collaborators originated in the United States, Italy and Spain and spanned both the acute and convalescent phases of COVID-19. The prospective study material was composed of cDNA or gDNA derived from T cells, B-cell-depleted T cells, or PBMCs. Deeply sampled blood TCRbeta repertoires from subjects exposed to, actively infected with, or recovered from COVID-19 were included in the dataset. The repertoires were made available in a free public database intended to serve as a resource for research on the immune response to SARS-CoV-2. Samples were obtained from the ongoing ImmuneRACE study (first 160 participants) and from 1,254 subjects provided by 6 global collaborators. Nearly every sample came with metadata listing a de-identified subject ID, COVID-19 status, age in years and sex. Where available, HLA class I and class II types were obtained from metadata supplied by the sample provider rather than from assay-based typing. The paper as a whole reports these results and caveats: How much clinical and demographic metadata was included differed by source and by participant, and the metadata was provided uncurated.

Collaborating institutions collected whole blood in K2EDTA tubes following their own protocols. Collaborator samples were shipped for TCRbeta analysis as frozen whole blood, isolated PBMCs, or DNA extracted from either sample type. TCRbeta CDR3 regions were amplified from genomic DNA using the immunoSEQ Assay, a bias-controlled multiplex PCR. The authors' analysis ran thus. Nucleated cell counts per sample were estimated from amplification of reference gene primers within the assay. To quantify the absolute abundance of each unique TCRbeta CDR3 rearrangement, sequence reads were collapsed and filtered. Productive Simpson clonality was computed per sample as the square root of Simpson's diversity index over productive rearrangements. TCRdb holds this immuneACCESS table with in-frame rearrangements only. Some clones are missing; in checked studies, unresolved V genes explain under half, and the rest has no known cause. V, J and clone size are those of that table, while D and trimming were read from the DNA. This sample holds under 85,000 clones; about 81% were observed only once. The ten largest clones take up less than 20% of the sample.

Sequencing input: peripheral blood. The sequence was obtained from an elderly man with acute or convalescent COVID-19. Rearrangement joined TRBV4-2 to TRBJ1-6; 7 central bases correspond to TRBD1. The DNA is as follows: TGTGCCAGCAGCCAAGGCTGGGACAGAAATAATTCACCCCTCCACTTT. Its amino acids are CASSQGWDRNNSPLHF.